These 9 T cell receptor beta chains came from one sample sequenced in a study of shared clonotypes between healthy human individuals. Here immunoSEQ multiplex PCR was the method, and the copy in TCRdb shows in-frame clones only, minus some. Of hundreds of thousands of clones in the sample, more than 75% were seen once. Source material: PBMCs. Every receptor here comes from a woman aged 40-49 years in good health. Some clones in this sample may be carry-over from other donors' samples.

This clone was observed a few times. This CDR3 is CASSSPIRLAGVHYYEQYF. As DNA, the CDR3 is TGTGCCAGCAGCTCACCCATAAGACTAGCGGGAGTCCACTACTACGAGCAGTACTTC. The chain has TRBV11-2 and TRBJ2-7; 12 bases line up with TRBD2. The length of the CDR3 is 19 residues. The germline V gene has CDR1 SGHAT and CDR2 FQNNGV. V trimming: 4 bases; J trimming: 3 bases; junction bases outside the gene matches: 16.

The rearrangement uses TRBV7-3 and TRBJ2-1; D gene ambiguous. The length of the CDR3 is 12 residues. Germline CDR1 and CDR2: SGHTA and FQGTGA. V lost 5 bases and J lost 10, with 12 bases in between. CDR3 sequence reads: CASSVREGEQFF. CDR3 DNA sequence: TGTGCCAGCAGCGTAAGGGAAGGCGAGCAGTTCTTC.

This chain connects TRBV27 to TRBJ2-2; D is unclear. The CDR3 has 15 residues. V was cut by 7 bases and J by 2 bases, with 14 bases left in between. Germline CDR1 reads MNHEY; CDR2 reads SMNVEV (reference sequence). The CDR3 nucleotides read TGTGCCAGCACGTTTAACAGCAGAAACACCGGGGAGCTGTTTTTT. Translating it yields CASTFNSRNTGELFF.

This clone was picked up one time. V usage is TRBV28 and J usage is TRBJ2-7; D unclear. Germline V CDR1 and CDR2: MDHEN, SYDVKM. V was clipped by 6 bases and J by 2 bases, with 8 bases between them. The CDR3 runs 12 residues. The CDR3 nucleotides read TGTGCCAGCAGCACAGTAGCCTACGAGCAGTACTTC. This gives the protein CASSTVAYEQYF. Supplemented by reference TRBV28 and TRBJ2-7, the full variable domain reads DVKVTQSSRYLVKRTGEKVFLECVQDMDHENMFWYRQDPGLGLRLIYFSYDVKMKEKGDIPEGYSVSREKKERFSLILESASTNQTSMYLCASSTVAYEQYFGPGTRLTVT.

This clone was counted many times. The chain carries TRBV28 and TRBJ2-2, with 8 bases matching TRBD2. CDR1 and CDR2 from the germline V gene are MDHEN and SYDVKM. This CDR3 is 18 amino acids long. With 3 bases clipped from V and 0 bases from J, the junction kept 9 bases outside the gene matches. The CDR3 sequence: CASSFPRAGLANTGELFF. The CDR3, as DNA: TGTGCCAGCAGTTTTCCCCGGGCGGGACTAGCGAACACCGGGGAGCTGTTTTTT.

The CDR3 nucleotides are TGTGCCAGCAGTGACCCGGGACAGCCGGAAAAACTGTTTTTT. Residues: CASSDPGQPEKLFF. V and J are TRBV2 and TRBJ1-4; 7 bases agree with TRBD1. V shed 3 bases and J 8 bases; nucleotides not matched to a gene: 6. The CDR3 has 14 residues. CDR1 is SNHLY, CDR2 FYNNEI, per germline.

The chain couples TRBV5-4 to TRBJ2-1; D not certain. Trimming cost V 4 bases and J 4 bases, with 18 bases left between them. The CDR3 consists of 16 residues. Germline CDR1 is SGHNT and CDR2 is YYREEE (reference sequence). The CDR3 region has the DNA TGTGCCAGCAGCCCTCCCCTCGGTTCTTTGTACAATGAGCAGTTCTTC. Encoded protein: CASSPPLGSLYNEQFF.

This clone appeared a few times. CDR3 sequence reads: CASSFAWVVRGQNEQFF. The CDR3 DNA follows: TGTGCCAGCAGTTTTGCTTGGGTCGTCAGAGGGCAGAATGAGCAGTTCTTC. The V and J genes are TRBV28 and TRBJ2-1, with D possibly matching TRBD2 (5 bases). Germline V lookup: CDR1 MDHEN, CDR2 SYDVKM. The CDR3 has 17 amino acids. Trimming cost V 3 bases and J 7 bases, with 22 bases left between them.

A few counts support this clone. This chain links TRBV28 with TRBJ2-5, with TRBD2 matching over 11 bases. The end of the DNA fits TRBJ2-7 better, so the J call may be wrong. The CDR3 length is 16 residues. From germline, CDR1 is MDHEN and CDR2 SYDVKM. CDR3 loop: CASSSLAGGPIYEQYF. In DNA, the CDR3 is TGTGCCAGCAGTTCCTTAGCGGGAGGGCCTATTTACGAGCAGTACTTC.